This TCR beta chain derives from a study of response to subunit inactivated influenza vaccine. Each CDR3 protein is one row after TCRdb ran MiXCR on the RT-PCR reads. The sample holds about 500,000 distinct CDR3 sequences, more than 15% seen once. Study outcomes and limitations: The authors suggested that few new T cells are recruited per seasonal influenza vaccination.

The CDR3 is 13 amino acids. V was pared by 2 bases and J by 5 bases, with 9 bases between. Germline V gene data show CDR1 as MNHEY and CDR2 as SVGAGI. Notes on this clonotype: Its antigen is currently unknown.

This TCR was sampled from a man between 45 and 75 years old who received an inactivated influenza vaccine. J is TRBJ1-2 and V is TRBV6-5, with D possibly being TRBD1 (6 bases). Here the sequenced sample was CD4+ T cells sorted from PBMCs, taken less than 30 months after vaccination. This CDR3 reads CASSYDRKYGYTF. DNA for the CDR3: TGTGCCAGCAGTTACGACAGGAAATATGGCTACACCTTC.